This T cell receptor beta chain emerged from a study of long-term antiretroviral therapy in people with HIV. They ran version v3.0 of the immunoSEQ assay at survey level. Clones were read by immunoSEQ multiplex PCR, and TCRdb kept only the in-frame ones, dropping some. The sample has 11,000 to 15,000 clones; 75% to 85% are singletons. This clone was seen only once. In germline, CDR1 is SGHRS, CDR2 YFSETQ. With 0 bases removed from V and 3 bases from J, the gap between germline ends came to 9 bases. The CDR3 is 14 amino acids. This TCR derives from a man aged 25-45 years with HIV. The specimen comprised unsorted PBMCs, sampled 0.4 years after starting antiretroviral therapy. The chain employs TRBV5-1 and TRBJ1-2; the D is unclear. CDR3 sequence (DNA): TGCGCCAGCAGCTTGGCGGCAGATTACTATGGCTACACCTTC. This encodes CASSLAADYYGYTF.